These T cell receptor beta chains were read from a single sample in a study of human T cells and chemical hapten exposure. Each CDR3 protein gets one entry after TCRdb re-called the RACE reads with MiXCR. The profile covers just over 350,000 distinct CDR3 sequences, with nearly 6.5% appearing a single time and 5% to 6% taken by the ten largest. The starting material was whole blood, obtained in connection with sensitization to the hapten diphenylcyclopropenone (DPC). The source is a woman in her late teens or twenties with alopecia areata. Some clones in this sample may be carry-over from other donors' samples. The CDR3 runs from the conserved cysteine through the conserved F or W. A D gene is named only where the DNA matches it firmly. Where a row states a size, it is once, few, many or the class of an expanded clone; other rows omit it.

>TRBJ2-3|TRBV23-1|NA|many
TGCGCCAGCACTTCAATCAAGGGCAGGGGTCCTGGTACGCAGTATTTT
CASTSIKGRGPGTQYF
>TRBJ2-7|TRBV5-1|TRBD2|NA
TGCGCCAGCAGCCCGGGACTAGCGGGGGGGCCCTACGAGCAGTACTTC
CASSPGLAGGPYEQYF
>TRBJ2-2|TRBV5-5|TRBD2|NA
TGTGCCAGCAGCGTGGGACTAGCGGGGTTCAGCACCGGGGAGCTGTTTTTT
CASSVGLAGFSTGELFF
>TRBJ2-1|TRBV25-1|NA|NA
TGTGCCAGCAGTGAAGGGGACTACAATGAGCAGTTCTTC
CASSEGDYNEQFF
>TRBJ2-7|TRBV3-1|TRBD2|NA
TGTGCCAGCAGCCAAGGACTAGCGGGGGGTTTTCGCGAGCAGTACTTC
CASSQGLAGGFREQYF
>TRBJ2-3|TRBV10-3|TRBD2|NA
TGTGCCATCAGTTTCGGGACTAGCGGAGCCACCGATACGCAGTATTTT
CAISFGTSGATDTQYF
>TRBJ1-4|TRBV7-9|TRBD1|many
TGTGCCAGCAGCTTTGGGACAGGGGTTGAAAAACTGTTTTTT
CASSFGTGVEKLFF
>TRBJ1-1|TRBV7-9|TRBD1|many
TGTGCCAGCAGCCCCCCCGGGACAGGGTTGACTGAAGCTTTCTTT
CASSPPGTGLTEAFF
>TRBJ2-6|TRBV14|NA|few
TGTGCCAGCAGCCAGGGGGCTTACTCTGGGGCCAACGTCCTGACTTTC
CASSQGAYSGANVLTF
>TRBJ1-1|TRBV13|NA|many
TGTGCCAGCAGCTCAAGATGGGACACTGAAGCTTTCTTT
CASSSRWDTEAFF
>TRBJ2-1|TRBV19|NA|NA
TGTGCCAGTAGTATTGACCGAACGCGGGACAATGAGCAGTTCTTC
CASSIDRTRDNEQFF
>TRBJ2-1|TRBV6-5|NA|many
TGTGCCAGCAGTTATAAGGGAATCCCCTCCTACAATGAGCAGTTCTTC
CASSYKGIPSYNEQFF
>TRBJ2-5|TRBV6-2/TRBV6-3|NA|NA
TGTGCCAGCAGTTTCCGTGGATGGGGGCTGTACCAAGAGACCCAGTACTTC
CASSFRGWGLYQETQYF
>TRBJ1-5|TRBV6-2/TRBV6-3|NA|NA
TGTGCCAGCAGTTCCGACTACCTACTCGACAGGACGTACAATCAGCCCCAGCATTTT
CASSSDYLLDRTYNQPQHF
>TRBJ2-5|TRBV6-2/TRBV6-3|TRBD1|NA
TGTGCCAGCAAAGTTGGGACCGGGACAGCCGAAGAGACCCAGTACTTC
CASKVGTGTAEETQYF
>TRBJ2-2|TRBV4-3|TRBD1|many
TGCGCCAGCAGAAAAGGCGCAGGGACAGGGCGCACCGGGGAGCTGTTTTTT
CASRKGAGTGRTGELFF
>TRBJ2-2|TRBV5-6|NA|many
TGTGCCAGCAGCTACCGAACCGGGACGTCGAACACCGGGGAGCTGTTTTTT
CASSYRTGTSNTGELFF
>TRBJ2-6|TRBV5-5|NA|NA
TGTGCCAGCAGCTCGTTCGGTGGGCCACACTCTGGGGCCAACGTCCTGACTTTC
CASSSFGGPHSGANVLTF
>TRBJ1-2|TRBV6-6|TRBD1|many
TGTGCCAGCAGTGCCCCACAGGGGGCGGACTATGGCTACACCTTC
CASSAPQGADYGYTF
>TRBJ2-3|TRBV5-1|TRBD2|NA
TGCGCCAGTCAGGGACTAGCTGGCACAGATACGCAGTATTTT
CASQGLAGTDTQYF
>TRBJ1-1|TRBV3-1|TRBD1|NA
TGTGCCAGCAGCCAAGAGGGGGACAGGGGAATTCCTGAAGCTTTCTTT
CASSQEGDRGIPEAFF
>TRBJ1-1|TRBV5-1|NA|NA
TGCGCCAGCAGCTTCTCGTCAACGGGGGGAACTGAAGCTTTCTTT
CASSFSSTGGTEAFF
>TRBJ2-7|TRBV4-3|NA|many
TGCGCCAGCAGCCCGGATGGGGGAGGGGGCGAGCAGTACTTC
CASSPDGGGGEQYF
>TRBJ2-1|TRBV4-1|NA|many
TGCGCCAGCAGCCTGGACCCAAGCTCCTACAATGAGCAGTTCTTC
CASSLDPSSYNEQFF
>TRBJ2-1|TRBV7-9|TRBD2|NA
TGTGCCAGCAGCTTAATTCAGATGACTAGCGGGGGGGCCGGACACAATGAGCAGTTCTTC
CASSLIQMTSGGAGHNEQFF
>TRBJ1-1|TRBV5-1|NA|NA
TGCGCCAGCAGCTTAGCCACAGGGCTCGCCGATGGCACTGAAGCTTTCTTT
CASSLATGLADGTEAFF
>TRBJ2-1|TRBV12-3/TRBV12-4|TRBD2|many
TGTGCCAGCACCCTGTCTAGCGGGGGCCAGGCCTACAATGAGCAGTTCTTC
CASTLSSGGQAYNEQFF
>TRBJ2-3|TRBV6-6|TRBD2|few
TGTGCCAGCTCTTCCCCGGGGAGCGGGGGAGGGGATACGCAGTATTTT
CASSSPGSGGGDTQYF
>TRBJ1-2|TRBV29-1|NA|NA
TGCAGCGTGCTACGGGAAAGCTATGGCTACACCTTC
CSVLRESYGYTF
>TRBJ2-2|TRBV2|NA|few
TGTGCCAGCAGTGAAGTGGACAGCACGAACACCGGGGAGCTGTTTTTT
CASSEVDSTNTGELFF
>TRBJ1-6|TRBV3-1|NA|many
TGTGCCAGCAGCCAAACTGGGGGGGATTCACCCCTCCACTTT
CASSQTGGDSPLHF
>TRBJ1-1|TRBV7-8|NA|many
TGTGCCAGCAGTCTTACGCAGAGGACATGGGATACTGAAGCTTTCTTT
CASSLTQRTWDTEAFF
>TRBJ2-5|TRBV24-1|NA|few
TGTGCCACCAGTGATCCTGAAGAGACCCAGTACTTC
CATSDPEETQYF
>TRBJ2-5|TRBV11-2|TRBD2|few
TGTGCCAGCAGCTTAGGTCTAGCGGGGGGGCACGAGACCCAGTACTTC
CASSLGLAGGHETQYF
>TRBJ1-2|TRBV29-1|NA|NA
TGCAGCGTTGAAGATCCGCTAGAAGGGGATGGGTATGGCTACACCTTC
CSVEDPLEGDGYGYTF
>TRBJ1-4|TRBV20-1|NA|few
TGCAGTGCTCTCCGGGACGGGGGGACTAATGAAAAACTGTTTTTT
CSALRDGGTNEKLFF
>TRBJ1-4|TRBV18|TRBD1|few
TGTGCCAGCTCACCCAGCAGGGGGCCTGAAAAACTGTTTTTT
CASSPSRGPEKLFF
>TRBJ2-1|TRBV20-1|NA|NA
TGCAGTGCTAGAGCTTTGGCTGCGGCTGAGCAGTTCTTC
CSARALAAAEQFF
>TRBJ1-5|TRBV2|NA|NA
TGTGACAGCAGTGACAGGTTCAGGGGTAGCAATCAGCCCCAGCATTTT
CDSSDRFRGSNQPQHF
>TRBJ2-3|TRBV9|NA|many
TGTGCCAGCCGGCCCGAGGGAATTTCCATCGGTACGCAGTATTTT
CASRPEGISIGTQYF
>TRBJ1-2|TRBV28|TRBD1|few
TGTGCCAGCAGTGGGGGACAGGGGTTTTACTATGGCTACACCTTC
CASSGGQGFYYGYTF
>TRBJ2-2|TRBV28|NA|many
TGTGCCAGCAGTTTCGCGAACACCGGGGAGCTGTTTTTT
CASSFANTGELFF
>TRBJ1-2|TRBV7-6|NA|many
TGTGCCAGCAGCCCGGCGGGGGGTGGTTATGGCTACACCTTC
CASSPAGGGYGYTF
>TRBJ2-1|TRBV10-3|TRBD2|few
TGTGCCATCGGGCTAGCGGGGGCCGAAGAGCAGTTCTTC
CAIGLAGAEEQFF
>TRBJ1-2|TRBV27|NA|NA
TGTGCCAGCTCGCGTTTAGGATCGTATGGCTACACCTTC
CASSRLGSYGYTF
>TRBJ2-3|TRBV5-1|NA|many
TGCGCCAGCAGCTTGTGGGCCGACCGACCCACAGATACGCAGTATTTT
CASSLWADRPTDTQYF
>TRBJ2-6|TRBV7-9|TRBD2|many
TGTGCCAGCAGCTTAGTACTAGCGGGGGTCCCCTCTGGGGCCAACGTCCTGACTTTC
CASSLVLAGVPSGANVLTF
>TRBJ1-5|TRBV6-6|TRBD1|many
TGTGCCAGCGCGGGACAGGACCATCAGCCCCAGCATTTT
CASAGQDHQPQHF
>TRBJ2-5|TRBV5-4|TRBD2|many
TGTGCCAGCAGCAGAACTAGCGGGGGGCCCCAAGAGACCCAGTACTTC
CASSRTSGGPQETQYF
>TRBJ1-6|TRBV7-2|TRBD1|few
TGTGCCAGCAGCTTCCGACAGGGAGGGAGCTCCTATAATTCACCCCTCCACTTT
CASSFRQGGSSYNSPLHF
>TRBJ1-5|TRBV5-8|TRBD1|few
TGTGCCAGCAGCTCCGGGACAGCCAGATTCAATCAGCCCCAGCATTTT
CASSSGTARFNQPQHF
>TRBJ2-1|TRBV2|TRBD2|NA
TGTGCCAGCAGTAGGGGTCGAGCGGGGTCCTACAATGAGCAGTTCTTC
CASSRGRAGSYNEQFF
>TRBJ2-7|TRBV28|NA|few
TGTGTAGTGGGGTCCTCCTACGAGCAGTACTTC
CVVGSSYEQYF
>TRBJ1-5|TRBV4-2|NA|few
TGTGCCAGCAGCCAAGAAACAGGGCGGGATCAGCCCCAGCATTTT
CASSQETGRDQPQHF
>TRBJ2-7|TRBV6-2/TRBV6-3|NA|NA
TGTGCCAGCAGTTCCCGGAGTATAGAATGGGCCTACGAGCAGTACTTC
CASSSRSIEWAYEQYF